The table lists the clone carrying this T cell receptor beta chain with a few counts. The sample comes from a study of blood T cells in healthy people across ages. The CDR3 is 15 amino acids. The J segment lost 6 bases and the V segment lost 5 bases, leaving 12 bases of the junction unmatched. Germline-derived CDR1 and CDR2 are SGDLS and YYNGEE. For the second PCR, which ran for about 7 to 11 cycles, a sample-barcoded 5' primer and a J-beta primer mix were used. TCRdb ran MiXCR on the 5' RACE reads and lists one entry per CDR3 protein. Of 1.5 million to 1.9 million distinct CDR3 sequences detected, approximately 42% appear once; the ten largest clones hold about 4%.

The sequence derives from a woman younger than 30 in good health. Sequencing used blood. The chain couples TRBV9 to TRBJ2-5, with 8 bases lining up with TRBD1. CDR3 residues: CASSPGDRIPQTQYF. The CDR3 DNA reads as TGTGCCAGCAGTCCAGGGGACAGGATTCCTCAGACCCAGTACTTC. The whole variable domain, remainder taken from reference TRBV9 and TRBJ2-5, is DSGVTQTPKHLITATGQRVTLRCSPRSGDLSVYWYQQSLDQGLQFLIQYYNGEERAKGNILERFSAQQFPDLHSELNLSSLELGDSALYFCASSPGDRIPQTQYFGPGTRLLVL.